The T cell receptor beta chain described here comes from a study of Tregs in tolerant kidney transplant recipients. In the case of this clone: The read falls 3 residues short of the CDR3 end, and the missing part is taken from the germline J gene.

The V and J ends lost 3 bases and 7 bases respectively, with 8 bases between them. The CDR3 covers 13 residues. Per germline, CDR1 SGHRS and CDR2 YFSETQ. Assay: immunoSEQ multiplex PCR; the TCRdb copy retains only in-frame clones and omits some. Its clone listing holds about 6,300 clones. The nonmyeloablative bone marrow transplants came from related graft donors, with transient mixed chimerism. Sequenced here: CD4+ T cells from blood (PBMCs), sampled 6 months after the transplant. The sequence was obtained from a human patient who received a combined kidney and bone marrow transplant. Some of the T cells might come from the graft donor. V gene TRBV5-1 combines with J gene TRBJ1-6; the D gene is possibly TRBD1 (6 bases). The CDR3 bases that were read are TGCGCCAGCAGCTCCACAGGGAATTCACCC. It is translated as CASSSTGNSP. The whole CDR3 region reads CASSSTGNSPLHF.